The T cell receptor beta chain described here comes from a study of blood T cells in healthy people across ages. General study results and limits: The percentage of naive T cells correlated strongly with TCR beta diversity.

As for this clonotype: Its antigen is unidentified.

PCR was performed a second time for roughly 7 to 12 cycles using a sample-barcoded 5' primer and a J-beta primer mix. MiXCR, applied by TCRdb to the 5' RACE reads, yields one record per CDR3 protein. This table has around 1,800,000 distinct CDR3 sequences, roughly two fifths appearing once. Looked up from germline, CDR1 is MDHEN and CDR2 is SYDVKM. This CDR3 has 13 amino acids. Healthy Caucasians from Russia aged about 6 to 95 served as donors. Collection of around 10 milliliters of peripheral blood was performed for each donor. The receptor comes from a human donor in good health. The V call is TRBV28, the J call TRBJ2-7, with a tentative D call TRBD1 (5 bases). The J call may not be correct, given that the DNA end is closer to TRBJ2-5. Sequencing was carried out using blood. The CDR3 here is CASSFAGKKTQYF. The DNA of the CDR3 is TGTGCCAGCAGTTTTGCAGGGAAAAAGACCCAGTACTTC.